This T cell receptor (beta chain) was observed in a study of blood T cell repertoires in COVID-19. The wider study: T cells, B-cell-depleted T cells, or PBMCs provided the cDNA or gDNA that served as material.

CDR1 is SEHNR, CDR2 FQNEAQ, per germline (reference sequence). CDR3 length: 14 residues. Deletions cut 5 bases from V and 0 bases from J, with 8 bases between. Original data processing: Using reference gene primer amplification, nucleated cell counts were estimated. Generated by immunoSEQ multiplex PCR, the TCRdb table keeps only in-frame clones and is missing some. V and J calls plus clone size are reproduced from that table; the DNA served to infer D and trimming. The table has approximately 240,000 clones, nearly 90% seen once. This chain joins TRBV7-9 and TRBJ2-1; no clear D. This clonotype was sampled from a woman younger than 30 who had recovered from COVID-19. Sequencing used peripheral blood. The CDR3 loop is CASSTRTSYNEQFF. CDR3 nucleotides: TGTGCCAGCAGCACGCGCACCTCCTACAATGAGCAGTTCTTC.